The rows below give T cell receptor beta chains drawn from one sample of a study of Ad26.COV2.S vaccination and SARS-CoV-2 variants. Data came from immunoSEQ multiplex PCR; TCRdb stores just in-frame clones and leaves some out. The sample yields about 400,000 clones, 92% seen once. The source material was peripheral blood, sampled in a trial of Ad26.COV2.S vaccine versus placebo. These receptors came from a person between 18 and 60 years old who received the Ad26.COV2.S COVID-19 vaccine or a placebo. CDR3s include the opening cysteine and the closing phenylalanine or tryptophan.

CASTSGTGSYEQYF	TRBV27	TRBJ2-7
CASSARDGELFF	TRBV28	TRBJ2-2
CASSKQGHNPYEQYF	TRBV19	TRBJ2-7
CASSPPGEPQHF	TRBV18	TRBJ1-5
CASSSGTSLKSYEQYF	TRBV5-6	TRBJ2-7
CASNRRGGAEQFF	TRBV6-5	TRBJ2-1
CASSVRGAQGGELFF	TRBV9	TRBJ2-2
CASRGGVGYEQYF	TRBV5-5	TRBJ2-7
CATTEWKTQYF	TRBV28	TRBJ2-5
CASVLLGQGYNEQFF	TRBV28	TRBJ2-1
CASSLAGAGETQYF	TRBV7-2	TRBJ2-5
CASSPLTGIPDTQYF	TRBV18	TRBJ2-3
CASRSGVWETQYF	TRBV2	TRBJ2-5
CASRDGLAYEQYF	TRBV12-3/TRBV12-4	TRBJ2-7
CASSKAVGSYEQYF	TRBV19	TRBJ2-7
CASSSPRDFLGTQYF	TRBV13	TRBJ2-3
CASSKGLAGGYLDPQETQYF	TRBV19	TRBJ2-5
CASSFTETQYF	TRBV12-3/TRBV12-4	TRBJ2-5